This T cell receptor (beta chain) is drawn from a study of blood T cell repertoires in COVID-19. Study-level information: Sample material is recorded as cDNA or gDNA derived from T cells, B-cell-depleted T cells, or PBMCs.

Germline CDR1 reads SQVTM; CDR2 reads ANQGSEA. J gave up 1 base and V 4 bases, and 0 bases lay outside the gene matches. The CDR3 loop spans 12 amino acids. Enrolled through a virtual design, the participants were between 18 and 89 years of age and came from around 25 US areas. In the 2 weeks before study entry, exposed participants met a COVID-19 case, which was PCR-confirmed or clinician-diagnosed. TCRdb's copy holds only in-frame clones and misses some; the assay was immunoSEQ multiplex PCR. This sample yields around 250,000 clones, of which approximately 90% are seen a single time; approximately 2.7% belongs to the top ten.

This sequence was found in a man aged 35-49 years who had been exposed to COVID-19. Sequenced: PBMCs or T cells enriched from blood (not recorded which). The chain carries TRBV29-1 and TRBJ1-1; 7 bases are shared with TRBD1. The CDR3 bases are TGCAGCGTTGGGGACAGGAACACTGAAGCTTTCTTT. Amino acid sequence: CSVGDRNTEAFF.